The subject of this entry is one TCR beta chain. Its specificity is unknown. Measured with immunoSEQ multiplex PCR; TCRdb has only the in-frame clones, and not every one. This sample has around 12,000 clones, with about 60% found just once. The data were obtained in a study of neoadjuvant anti-PD-1 for oral cavity cancer. Whole-study context: Non-progressing patients received a fourth nivolumab dose near day 43, then surgery on days 50-56. Regarding the study as a whole: TCR analyses covered only a few patients per response group.

Patients had HPV-negative, locally advanced oral cavity squamous cell carcinoma. Germline V gene data show CDR1 as SGDLS and CDR2 as YYNGEE. Trimming removed 0 bases from V and 9 bases from J; junction bases left unmatched: 8. CDR3 length: 15 residues. V usage is TRBV9 and J usage is TRBJ2-3, with 9 bases lining up with TRBD2. The receptor comes from a person aged 40-85 years with oral cavity squamous cell carcinoma. The starting material was tumor tissue, obtained before nivolumab (anti-PD-1) treatment. This CDR3 is CASSVGLIAGVTQYF. The CDR3 coding sequence is TGTGCCAGCAGCGTAGGGTTAATAGCGGGAGTAACGCAGTATTTT.